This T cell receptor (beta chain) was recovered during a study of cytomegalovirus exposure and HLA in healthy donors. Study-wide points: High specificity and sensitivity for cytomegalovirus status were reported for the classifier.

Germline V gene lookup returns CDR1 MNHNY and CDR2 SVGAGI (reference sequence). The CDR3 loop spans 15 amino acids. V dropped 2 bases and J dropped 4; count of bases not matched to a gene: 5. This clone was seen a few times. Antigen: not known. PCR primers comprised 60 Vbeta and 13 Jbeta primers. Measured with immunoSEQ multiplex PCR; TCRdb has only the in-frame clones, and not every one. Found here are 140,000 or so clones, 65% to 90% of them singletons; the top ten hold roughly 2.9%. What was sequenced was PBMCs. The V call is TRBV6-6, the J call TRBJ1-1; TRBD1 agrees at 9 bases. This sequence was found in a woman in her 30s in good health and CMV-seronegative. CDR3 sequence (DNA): TGTGCCAGCAGTTACGGACAGGGGAGGGGCACTGAAGCTTTCTTT. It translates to CASSYGQGRGTEAFF.